Below are 12 T cell receptor beta chains sequenced from a single sample in a study of blood T cell repertoires in COVID-19. Data came from immunoSEQ multiplex PCR; TCRdb stores just in-frame clones and leaves some out. The table records 200,000 to 300,000 clones, approximately 80% of them present only once. The material sequenced was peripheral blood. These TCRs come from a woman aged 55 to 70 with active or convalescent COVID-19.

The J gene is TRBJ2-5, the V gene TRBV5-5, with 8 bases identical to TRBD2. Per germline, CDR1 SGHKS and CDR2 YYEKEE (reference sequence). The CDR3 consists of 14 residues. With V trimmed by 4 bases and J by 5 bases, 7 bases remained unmatched. The CDR3 nucleotides are TGTGCCAGCAGCCGTGGGACTAGTGTGGAGACCCAGTACTTC. Translation: CASSRGTSVETQYF.

This clone was observed a single time. V gene TRBV28 combines with J gene TRBJ1-4, with TRBD1 matching over 7 bases. Germline CDR1 and CDR2: MDHEN and SYDVKM. With V trimmed by 11 bases and J by 1 base, 7 bases remained unmatched. The CDR3 is 14 residues long. The CDR3 sequence is CASGGIITNEKLFF. CDR3 nucleotides: TGTGCCTCAGGGGGGATCATAACTAATGAAAAACTGTTTTTT.

The chain recombines TRBV5-6 with TRBJ2-6; perhaps TRBD1 as D (5 bases). There are 14 residues in the CDR3. V was clipped by 3 bases and J by 11 bases, with 15 bases between them. In germline, CDR1 is SGHDT, CDR2 YYEEEE. The CDR3 DNA is TGTGCCAGCAGCTCCTCGCAGGGTTTTGACGTCCTGACTTTC. Protein: CASSSSQGFDVLTF. Supplemented by reference TRBV5-6 and TRBJ2-6, the full variable domain reads DAGVTQSPTHLIKTRGQQVTLRCSPKSGHDTVSWYQQALGQGPQFIFQYYEEEERQRGNFPDRFSGHQFPNYSSELNVNALLLGDSALYLCASSSSQGFDVLTFGAGSRLTVL.

The chain links TRBV12-3 or TRBV12-4 to TRBJ2-3, with D possibly being TRBD1 (6 bases). The CDR3 loop spans 13 amino acids. Deletions cut 4 bases from V and 9 bases from J, with 14 bases between. The CDR3 DNA sequence: TGTGCCAGCAGTTCCCACAGGGTAATGACGCAGTATTTT. This codes for CASSSHRVMTQYF.

V and J are TRBV28 and TRBJ2-2; D is undetermined. In germline, CDR1 is MDHEN, CDR2 SYDVKM. V shed 7 bases and J shed 0 bases, with 12 bases lying between them. The CDR3 loop spans 15 amino acids. In DNA form, the CDR3 reads TGTGCCAGCACGCTGAGTTTCGCGAACACCGGGGAGCTGTTTTTT. It yields the protein CASTLSFANTGELFF.

This sequence joins TRBV5-5 and TRBJ2-2; possible D gene TRBD1, 5 bases. Per germline, CDR1 SGHKS and CDR2 YYEKEE (reference sequence). The V end was cut by 0 bases, the J end by 4 bases, with 13 bases between. The CDR3 has 16 residues. CDR3 coding DNA: TGTGCCAGCAGCTTGGTGTCCCAGGGAAGCACCGGGGAGCTGTTTTTT. It specifies CASSLVSQGSTGELFF.

The chain joins TRBV29-1 to TRBJ1-2, with TRBD1 matching 8 bases. The germline gives CDR1 SQVTM, CDR2 ANQGSEA. The V segment lost 8 bases and the J segment 4 bases; nucleotides outside the gene matches: 9. The CDR3 is 13 amino acids. The CDR3 DNA is TGCAGCTTTGGGGACAGGTGGGGCTATGGCTACACCTTC. Translating it yields CSFGDRWGYGYTF.

J is TRBJ2-2 and V is TRBV5-1; 11 nucleotides match TRBD1. There are 18 residues in the CDR3. Germline CDR1 is SGHRS and CDR2 is YFSETQ. With 4 bases clipped from V and 0 bases from J, the junction kept 8 bases outside the gene matches. Here the CDR3 DNA reads TGCGCCAGCAGCCACAGTGGACAGGGGGCCTCGAACACCGGGGAGCTGTTTTTT. This codes for CASSHSGQGASNTGELFF.

This rearrangement joins TRBV29-1 to TRBJ1-2; D is ambiguous. CDR1 and CDR2 from the germline V gene are SQVTM and ANQGSEA. The CDR3 is 14 residues long. V was pared by 0 bases and J by 4 bases, with 12 bases between. The CDR3, as DNA: TGCAGCGTTGAAGAAGCGGGCAGAGGCTATGGCTACACCTTC. This translates into CSVEEAGRGYGYTF.

There are a few counts of this clone. This chain joins TRBV19 and TRBJ1-5, with a tentative D call TRBD1 (5 bases). V dropped 6 bases and J dropped 5 bases, with 14 bases sitting between them. Germline V lookup: CDR1 LNHDA, CDR2 SQIVND (reference sequence). The CDR3 loop spans 14 amino acids. The CDR3 protein is CASRGWGDHQPQHF. Here the CDR3 DNA reads TGTGCCAGTAGGGGATGGGGCGATCATCAGCCCCAGCATTTT.

The rearrangement uses TRBV24-1 and TRBJ1-4; 8 nucleotides line up with TRBD1. Germline CDR1 reads KGHDR; CDR2 reads SFDVKD. The CDR3 has 15 residues. Trimming at V came to 5 bases and at J to 2 bases, leaving 3 bases not matched to a gene. This chain's CDR3 is CATSGQGATNEKLFF. In nucleotides, the CDR3 is TGTGCCACCAGTGGGCAGGGGGCTACTAATGAAAAACTGTTTTTT.

V and J are TRBV11-2 and TRBJ1-5, with TRBD1 matching over 7 bases. The CDR3 spans 14 residues. V shed 3 bases and J 7 bases; nucleotides not matched to a gene: 6. Germline values: CDR1 SGHAT, CDR2 FQNNGV. CDR3 nucleotides: TGTGCCAGCAGCTTCGACAGGGCGGGGCAGCCCCAGCATTTT. Residues: CASSFDRAGQPQHF.